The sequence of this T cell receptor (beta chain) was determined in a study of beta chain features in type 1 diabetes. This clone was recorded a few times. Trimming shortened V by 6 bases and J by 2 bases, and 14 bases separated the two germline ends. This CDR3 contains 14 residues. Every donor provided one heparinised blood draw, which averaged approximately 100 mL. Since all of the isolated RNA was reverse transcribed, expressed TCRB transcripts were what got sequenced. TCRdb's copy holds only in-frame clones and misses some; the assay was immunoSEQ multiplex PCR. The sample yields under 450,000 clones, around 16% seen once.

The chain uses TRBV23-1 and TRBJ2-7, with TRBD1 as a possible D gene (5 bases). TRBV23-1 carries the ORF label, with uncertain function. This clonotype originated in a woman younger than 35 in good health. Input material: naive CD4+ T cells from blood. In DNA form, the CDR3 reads TGCGCCAGCAGCCACCCCAGGGAAACCTACGAGCAGTACTTC. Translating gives CASSHPRETYEQYF.